The T cell receptor (beta chain) under discussion was sequenced for a study of blood T cells in healthy people across ages. For the second PCR, which ran for 7 to 11 cycles, a sample-barcoded 5' primer and a J-beta primer mix were used. Each CDR3 protein is one row after TCRdb ran MiXCR on the 5' RACE reads. The repertoire has over a million distinct CDR3 sequences, 35% to 45% of them found once; the top ten carry approximately 4.1%. This CDR3 is built from 15 residues. V trimming: 4 bases; J trimming: 2 bases; junction bases outside the gene matches: 8. CDR1 and CDR2 from the germline V gene are SQVTM and ANQGSEA. This clonotype turned up a few times.

The TCR comes from a woman aged 18-29 years in good health. The chain uses TRBV29-1 and TRBJ2-7; 10 bases align to TRBD1. Material for sequencing was blood. This CDR3 is CSVVIWDRGPYEQYF. In DNA form, the CDR3 reads TGCAGCGTTGTTATCTGGGACAGGGGTCCCTACGAGCAGTACTTC.